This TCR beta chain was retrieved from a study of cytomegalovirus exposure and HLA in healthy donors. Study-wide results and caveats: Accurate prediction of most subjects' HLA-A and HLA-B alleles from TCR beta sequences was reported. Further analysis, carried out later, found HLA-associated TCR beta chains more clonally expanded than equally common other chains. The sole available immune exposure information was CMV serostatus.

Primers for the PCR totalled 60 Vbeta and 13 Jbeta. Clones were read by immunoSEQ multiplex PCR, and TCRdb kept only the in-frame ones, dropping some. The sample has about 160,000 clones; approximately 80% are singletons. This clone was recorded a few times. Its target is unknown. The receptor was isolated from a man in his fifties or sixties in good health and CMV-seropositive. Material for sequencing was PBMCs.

DNA for the CDR3: TGCGCCAGCAGCCAGCATACAGGGGGCAAGGGCAATCAGCCCCAGCATTTT. This translates into CASSQHTGGKGNQPQHF. The V gene is TRBV4-3, the J gene TRBJ1-5, with 9 positions matching TRBD1. Germline-derived CDR1 and CDR2 are LGHNA and YSLEER. Trimming took 3 bases from V and 2 from J; bases not matched to a gene: 8. The CDR3 totals 17 residues.